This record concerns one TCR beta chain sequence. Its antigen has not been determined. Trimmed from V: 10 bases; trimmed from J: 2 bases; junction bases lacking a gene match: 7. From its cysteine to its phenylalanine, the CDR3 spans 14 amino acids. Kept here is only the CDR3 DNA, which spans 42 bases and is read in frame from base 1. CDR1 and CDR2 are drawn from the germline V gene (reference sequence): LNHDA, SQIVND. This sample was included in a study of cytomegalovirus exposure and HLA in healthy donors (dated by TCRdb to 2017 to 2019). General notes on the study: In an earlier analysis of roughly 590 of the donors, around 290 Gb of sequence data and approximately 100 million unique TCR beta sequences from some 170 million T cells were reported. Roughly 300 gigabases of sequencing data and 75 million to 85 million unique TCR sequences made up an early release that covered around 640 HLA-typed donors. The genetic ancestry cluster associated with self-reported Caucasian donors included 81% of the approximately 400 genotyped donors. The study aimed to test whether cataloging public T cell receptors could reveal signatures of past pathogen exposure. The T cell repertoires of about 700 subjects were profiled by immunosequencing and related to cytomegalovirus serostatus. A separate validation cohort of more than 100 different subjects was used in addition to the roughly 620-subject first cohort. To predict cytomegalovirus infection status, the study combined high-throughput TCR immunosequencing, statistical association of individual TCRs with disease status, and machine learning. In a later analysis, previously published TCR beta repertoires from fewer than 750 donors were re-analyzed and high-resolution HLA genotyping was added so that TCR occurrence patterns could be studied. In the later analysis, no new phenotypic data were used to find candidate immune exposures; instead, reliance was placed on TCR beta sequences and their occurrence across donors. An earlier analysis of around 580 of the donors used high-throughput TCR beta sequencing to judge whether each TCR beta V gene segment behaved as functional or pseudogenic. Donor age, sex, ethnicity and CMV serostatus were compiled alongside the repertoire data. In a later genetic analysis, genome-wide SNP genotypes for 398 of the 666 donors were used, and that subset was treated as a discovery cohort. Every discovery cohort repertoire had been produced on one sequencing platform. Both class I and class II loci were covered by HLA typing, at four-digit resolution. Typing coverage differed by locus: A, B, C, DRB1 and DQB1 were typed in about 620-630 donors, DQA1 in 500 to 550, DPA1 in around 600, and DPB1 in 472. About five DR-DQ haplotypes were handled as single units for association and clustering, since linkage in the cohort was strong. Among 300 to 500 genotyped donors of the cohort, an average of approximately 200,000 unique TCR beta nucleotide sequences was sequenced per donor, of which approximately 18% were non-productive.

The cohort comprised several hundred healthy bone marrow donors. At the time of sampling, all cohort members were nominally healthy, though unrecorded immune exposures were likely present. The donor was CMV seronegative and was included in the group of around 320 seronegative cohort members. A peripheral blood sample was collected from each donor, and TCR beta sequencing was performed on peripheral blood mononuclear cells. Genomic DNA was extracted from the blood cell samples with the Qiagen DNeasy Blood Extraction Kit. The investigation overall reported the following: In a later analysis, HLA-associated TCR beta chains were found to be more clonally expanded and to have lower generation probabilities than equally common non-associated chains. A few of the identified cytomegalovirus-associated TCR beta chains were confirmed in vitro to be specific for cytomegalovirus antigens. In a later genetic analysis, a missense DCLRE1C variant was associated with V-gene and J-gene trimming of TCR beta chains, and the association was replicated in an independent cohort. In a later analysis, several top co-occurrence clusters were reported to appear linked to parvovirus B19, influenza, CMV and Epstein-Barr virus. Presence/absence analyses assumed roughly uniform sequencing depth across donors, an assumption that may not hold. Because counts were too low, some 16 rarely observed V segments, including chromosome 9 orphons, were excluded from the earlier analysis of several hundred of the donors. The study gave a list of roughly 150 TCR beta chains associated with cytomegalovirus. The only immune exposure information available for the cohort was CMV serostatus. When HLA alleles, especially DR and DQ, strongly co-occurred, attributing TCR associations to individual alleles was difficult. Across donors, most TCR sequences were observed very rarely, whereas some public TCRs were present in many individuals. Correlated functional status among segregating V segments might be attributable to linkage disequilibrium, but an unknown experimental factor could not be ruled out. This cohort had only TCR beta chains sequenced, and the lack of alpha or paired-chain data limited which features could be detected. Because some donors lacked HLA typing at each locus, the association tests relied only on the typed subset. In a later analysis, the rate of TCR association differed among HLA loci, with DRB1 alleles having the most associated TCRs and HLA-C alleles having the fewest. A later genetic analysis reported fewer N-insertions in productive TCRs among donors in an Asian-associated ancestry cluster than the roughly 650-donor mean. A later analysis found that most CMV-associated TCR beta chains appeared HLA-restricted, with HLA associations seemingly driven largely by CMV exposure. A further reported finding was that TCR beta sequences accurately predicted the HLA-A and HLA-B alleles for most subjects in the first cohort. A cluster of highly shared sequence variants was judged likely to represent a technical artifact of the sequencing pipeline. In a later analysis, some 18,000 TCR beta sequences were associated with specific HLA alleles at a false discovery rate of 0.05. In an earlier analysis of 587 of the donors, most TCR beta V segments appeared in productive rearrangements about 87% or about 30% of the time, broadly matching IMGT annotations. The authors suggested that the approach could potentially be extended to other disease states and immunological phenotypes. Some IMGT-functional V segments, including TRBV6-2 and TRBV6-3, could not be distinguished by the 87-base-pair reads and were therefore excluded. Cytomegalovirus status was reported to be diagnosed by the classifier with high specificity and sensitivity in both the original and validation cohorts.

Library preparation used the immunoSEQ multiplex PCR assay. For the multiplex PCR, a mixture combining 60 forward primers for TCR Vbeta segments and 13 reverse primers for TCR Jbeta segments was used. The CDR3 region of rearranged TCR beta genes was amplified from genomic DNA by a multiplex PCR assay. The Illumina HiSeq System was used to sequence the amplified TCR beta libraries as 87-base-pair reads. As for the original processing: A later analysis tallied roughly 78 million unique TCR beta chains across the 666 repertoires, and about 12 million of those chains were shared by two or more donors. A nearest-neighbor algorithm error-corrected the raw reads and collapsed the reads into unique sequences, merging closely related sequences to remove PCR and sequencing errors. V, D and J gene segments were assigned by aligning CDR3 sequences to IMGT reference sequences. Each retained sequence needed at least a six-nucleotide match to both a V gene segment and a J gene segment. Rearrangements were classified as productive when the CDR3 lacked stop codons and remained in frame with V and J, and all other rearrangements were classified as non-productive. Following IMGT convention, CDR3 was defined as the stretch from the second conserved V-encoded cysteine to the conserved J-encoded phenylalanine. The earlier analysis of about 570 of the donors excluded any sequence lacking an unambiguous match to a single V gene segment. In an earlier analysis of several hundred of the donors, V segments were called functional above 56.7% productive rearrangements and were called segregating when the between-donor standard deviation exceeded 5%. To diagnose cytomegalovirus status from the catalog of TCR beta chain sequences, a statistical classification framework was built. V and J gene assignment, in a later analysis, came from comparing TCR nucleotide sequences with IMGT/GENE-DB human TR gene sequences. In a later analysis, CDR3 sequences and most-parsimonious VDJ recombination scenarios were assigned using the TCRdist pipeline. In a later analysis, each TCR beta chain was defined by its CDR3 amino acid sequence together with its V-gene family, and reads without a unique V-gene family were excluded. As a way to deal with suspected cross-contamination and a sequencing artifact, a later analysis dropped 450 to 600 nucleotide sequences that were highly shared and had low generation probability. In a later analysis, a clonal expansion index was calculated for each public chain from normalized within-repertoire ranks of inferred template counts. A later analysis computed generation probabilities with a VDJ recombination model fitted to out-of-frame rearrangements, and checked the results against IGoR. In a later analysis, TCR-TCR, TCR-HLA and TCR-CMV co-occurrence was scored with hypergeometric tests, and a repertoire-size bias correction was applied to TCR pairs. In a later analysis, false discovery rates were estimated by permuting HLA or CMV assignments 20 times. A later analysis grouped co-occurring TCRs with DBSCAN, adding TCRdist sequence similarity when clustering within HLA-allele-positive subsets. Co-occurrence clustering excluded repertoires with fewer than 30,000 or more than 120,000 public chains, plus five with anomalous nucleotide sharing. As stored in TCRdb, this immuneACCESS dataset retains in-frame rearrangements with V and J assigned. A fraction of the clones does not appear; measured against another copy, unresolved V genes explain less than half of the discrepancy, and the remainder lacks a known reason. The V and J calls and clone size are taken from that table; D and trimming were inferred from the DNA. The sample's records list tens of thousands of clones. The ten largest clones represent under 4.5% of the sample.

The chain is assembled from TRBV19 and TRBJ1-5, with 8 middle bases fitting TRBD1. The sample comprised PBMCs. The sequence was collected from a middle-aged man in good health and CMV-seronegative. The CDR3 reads CATKDRGGNQPQHF. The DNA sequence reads TGTGCCACCAAAGACAGGGGAGGCAATCAGCCCCAGCATTTT.